Listed here are 32 T cell receptor beta chains from one sample, sequenced in a study of CXCR3-negative and CXCR3-positive naive CD8 T cells (dated by TCRdb to 2018 to 2020). Reads for this sample came from a NextSeq 550. The Human TCR Profiling Kit (MiLaboratory) was used to make UMI-labeled 5' RACE TRB cDNA libraries. TCRdb reprocessed the reads and provides one entry for every CDR3 protein sequence; no DNA is given. The table for this sample lists 70,000 to 95,000 distinct CDR3 sequences. The ten biggest clones cover 1.5% to 2% of the sample. What was sequenced was naive CXCR3- CD8+ T cells from blood. This specimen's cell subset or site label, per the study, means: CD45RO-CCR7+CD27+CD95- naive CD8+ T cells lacking CXCR3 (TNR3-). The receptors were gathered from a human donor in good health. Some clones in this sample may be carry-over from other donors' samples.

CDR3 region: CASSAAVGTVSYEQYF. The genes are TRBV2 and TRBJ2-7; TCRdb's D call, TRBD1, is unchecked because there is no DNA. Germline-derived CDR1 and CDR2 are SNHLY and FYNNEI. This CDR3 spans 16 amino acids.

The V and J genes are TRBV28 and TRBJ2-1; TCRdb names TRBD1, which stays unverified in the absence of DNA. The CDR3 has 14 amino acids. Germline loops: CDR1 MDHEN, CDR2 SYDVKM. This chain's CDR3 is CATAGRGTTKEQFF. Supplemented by reference TRBV28 and TRBJ2-1, the full variable domain reads DVKVTQSSRYLVKRTGEKVFLECVQDMDHENMFWYRQDPGLGLRLIYFSYDVKMKEKGDIPEGYSVSREKKERFSLILESASTNQTSMYLCATAGRGTTKEQFFGPGTRLTVL.

The chain is built from TRBV19 and TRBJ2-3; the TCRdb call, TRBD2, lacks DNA for checking. In germline, CDR1 is LNHDA, CDR2 SQIVND (reference sequence). The length of the CDR3 is 14 residues. The CDR3 spells CASSTVEGTDTQYF.

CDR3 amino acids: CASSLWKREGPYNEQFF. The chain carries TRBV11-2 and TRBJ2-1; TCRdb designates TRBD2, a call that cannot be tested without DNA. The CDR3 totals 17 residues. The germline gives CDR1 SGHAT, CDR2 FQNNGV.

This chain links TRBV7-9 with TRBJ1-1. Germline CDR1 is SEHNR and CDR2 is FQNEAQ (reference sequence). CDR3 size: 12 residues. CDR3: CASSGGAGEAFF.

The J gene is TRBJ2-5, the V gene TRBV6-6. Germline V gives CDR1 MNHNY, CDR2 SVGAGI (reference sequence). The CDR3 has 11 residues. CDR3 protein: CASSYTETQYF.

The chain recombines TRBV5-1 with TRBJ2-7; TCRdb designates TRBD1, a call that cannot be tested without DNA. The CDR3 extends over 14 amino acids. Per germline, CDR1 SGHRS and CDR2 YFSETQ. The CDR3: CASSFRQGSHEQYF.

The rearrangement joins TRBV12-3 or TRBV12-4 to TRBJ2-7; lacking DNA, the TRBD1 call made by TCRdb goes unchecked. The CDR3 extends over 14 amino acids. CDR3 residues: CASSPLGWVDEQYF.

The rearrangement joins TRBV30 to TRBJ2-1. The CDR3 is 12 amino acids. Germline CDR1 is GTSNPN and CDR2 is SVGIG (reference sequence). The chain's CDR3 is CAWSSGYNEQFF.

J is TRBJ2-7 and V is TRBV28; without DNA, the TCRdb call of TRBD1 cannot be checked. This CDR3 spans 14 amino acids. Per germline, CDR1 MDHEN and CDR2 SYDVKM. The CDR3: CASSRWTGEGEQYF.

CDR3 sequence reads: CASSTPLAGGTDTQYF. This chain joins TRBV28 and TRBJ2-3; TCRdb reports TRBD2, a call that lacks DNA to check it against. This CDR3 is built from 16 residues. CDR1 and CDR2 (germline): MDHEN, SYDVKM.

The genes are TRBV6-2 or TRBV6-3 and TRBJ2-2. Germline V gene data show CDR1 as MNHEY and CDR2 as SVGEGT. The CDR3 sequence is 16 residues long. The CDR3 is CASYSTGPANTGELFF.

The chain joins TRBV7-2 to TRBJ1-1. CDR1 is SGHTA and CDR2 is FQGNSA in the germline V gene. CDR3 size: 16 residues. This CDR3 reads CASSLGRIGMNTEAFF.

This chain connects TRBV25-1 to TRBJ1-6; the TCRdb D gene call, TRBD1, has no DNA to confirm it. CDR3 length: 13 residues. Germline lookup yields CDR1 MGHDK and CDR2 SYGVNS. The CDR3 reads CASSEWTAISLHF.

The gene calls are TRBV5-1 and TRBJ1-1; the TCRdb D gene call, TRBD1, has no DNA to confirm it. From germline, CDR1 is SGHRS and CDR2 YFSETQ. This CDR3 is built from 12 residues. CDR3 sequence: CASSLQGTEAFF.

The chain links TRBV7-3 to TRBJ2-1; the TCRdb call, TRBD1, lacks DNA for checking. CDR1 is SGHTA, CDR2 FQGTGA, per germline. There are 15 residues in the CDR3. CDR3 loop: CASSFGTGAYNEQFF.

V and J are TRBV27 and TRBJ2-5; TCRdb picks TRBD2, but there is no DNA to check that call. This CDR3 region has 16 residues. CDR1 and CDR2 (germline): MNHEY, SMNVEV (reference sequence). CDR3: CAGGLAGSQRLETQYF.

The chain links TRBV5-1 to TRBJ2-2; TCRdb indicates TRBD2, and absent DNA this call remains unverified. Germline CDR1 SGHRS, CDR2 YFSETQ. The CDR3 covers 17 residues. This chain's CDR3 is CASSSPRAGDLAGELFF.

This chain joins TRBV5-3 and TRBJ2-7; checking the TCRdb D call of TRBD2 is not possible without DNA. TRBV5-3 belongs to the ORF category, with a function that is uncertain. The CDR3 sequence is 19 residues long. CDR3 amino acids: CARSLVYRSARGPRNEQYF.

The gene calls are TRBV28 and TRBJ2-1; checking the TCRdb D call of TRBD2 is not possible without DNA. CDR3 length equals 17 residues. The V gene's germline CDR1 is MDHEN and CDR2 SYDVKM. CDR3 amino acids: CASSLRDLDTPYNEQFF.

The chain is built from TRBV12-3 or TRBV12-4 and TRBJ1-1; checking the TCRdb D call of TRBD1 is not possible without DNA. The CDR3 loop spans 14 amino acids. CDR3 in amino acids: CASSFQQGWTEAFF.

This chain connects TRBV28 to TRBJ1-2. The CDR3 loop spans 13 amino acids. Per germline, CDR1 MDHEN and CDR2 SYDVKM. The CDR3 region is CASSHDTNYGYTF.

J is TRBJ2-1 and V is TRBV12-3 or TRBV12-4; as DNA is missing, the TRBD1 call by TCRdb cannot be tested. The CDR3 covers 15 residues. CDR3 residues: CASSFGTSSYNEQFF.

The chain is built from TRBV28 and TRBJ2-1; with no DNA, the TCRdb D assignment of TRBD1 cannot be verified. The germline V gene has CDR1 MDHEN and CDR2 SYDVKM. The CDR3 runs to 12 residues. The CDR3 sequence: CASNDGGNEQFF.

The chain employs TRBV3-1 and TRBJ2-7. Germline V gives CDR1 LGHDT, CDR2 YNNKEL (reference sequence). The CDR3 has 12 amino acids. The CDR3 sequence is CASSQVYEVQYF.

The CDR3 spells CASSTGQGSQPQHF. V usage is TRBV6-2 or TRBV6-3 and J usage is TRBJ1-5; the TCRdb D gene call, TRBD1, has no DNA to confirm it. The CDR3 runs to 14 residues. Germline V gives CDR1 MNHEY, CDR2 SVGEGT.

This chain uses TRBV5-5 with TRBJ2-7. This CDR3 comprises 14 residues. The germline CDR1 and CDR2 sequences are SGHKS and YYEKEE (reference sequence). CDR3 region: CASSLDRDYYEQYF.

The chain has TRBV7-9 and TRBJ1-2. Germline assignment: CDR1 SEHNR and CDR2 FQNEAQ (reference sequence). The CDR3 covers 13 residues. CDR3 sequence reads: CASLSAGDYGYTF.

V usage is TRBV5-4 and J usage is TRBJ2-2; there is no DNA to check the TCRdb D call of TRBD1. The CDR3 loop spans 15 amino acids. Germline values: CDR1 SGHNT, CDR2 YYREEE (reference sequence). This CDR3 reads CASSGRQGTAGELFF.

The chain uses TRBV7-9 and TRBJ2-5; TCRdb selects TRBD1, and the lack of DNA leaves this call unchecked. The CDR3 has 15 amino acids. Germline V gives CDR1 SEHNR, CDR2 FQNEAQ (reference sequence). CDR3 sequence reads: CASSRDGVYQETQYF.

The V and J genes are TRBV4-3 and TRBJ2-7. The germline gives CDR1 LGHNA, CDR2 YSLEER. The CDR3 runs to 15 residues. The chain's CDR3 is CASSQDRSVSYEQYF.

The chain carries TRBV6-1 and TRBJ2-1; the D call from TCRdb, TRBD2, cannot be confirmed without DNA. The CDR3 consists of 16 residues. The germline V gene has CDR1 MNHNS and CDR2 SASEGT. CDR3 protein: CASSEIISGEYNEQFF.